This T cell receptor (beta chain) derives from a study of T cell responses to AZD1222 COVID-19 vaccine. Study-wide points: Donors skewed white British and female; clonal diversity was possibly underestimated.

The table came from immunoSEQ multiplex PCR; TCRdb's copy has only in-frame clones and leaves some out. The sample consists of just over 150,000 clones, 90% of them appearing once. Points on this clone: Its cognate antigen is unknown.

This CDR3 contains 16 residues. V trimming: 1 base; J trimming: 3 bases; junction bases outside the gene matches: 6. Germline-derived CDR1 and CDR2 are LGHDT and YNNKEL (reference sequence). The V call is TRBV3-1 (or the pseudogene TRBV3-2), the J call TRBJ2-7; 10 bases agree with TRBD2. The starting material was peripheral blood, obtained on day 0 of AZD1222 vaccination. The TCR sequence derives from an adult in good health. The CDR3 spells CASSQAQLAGLYEQYF. The CDR3 DNA reads TGTGCCAGCAGCCAAGCTCAACTAGCGGGACTCTACGAGCAGTACTTC.